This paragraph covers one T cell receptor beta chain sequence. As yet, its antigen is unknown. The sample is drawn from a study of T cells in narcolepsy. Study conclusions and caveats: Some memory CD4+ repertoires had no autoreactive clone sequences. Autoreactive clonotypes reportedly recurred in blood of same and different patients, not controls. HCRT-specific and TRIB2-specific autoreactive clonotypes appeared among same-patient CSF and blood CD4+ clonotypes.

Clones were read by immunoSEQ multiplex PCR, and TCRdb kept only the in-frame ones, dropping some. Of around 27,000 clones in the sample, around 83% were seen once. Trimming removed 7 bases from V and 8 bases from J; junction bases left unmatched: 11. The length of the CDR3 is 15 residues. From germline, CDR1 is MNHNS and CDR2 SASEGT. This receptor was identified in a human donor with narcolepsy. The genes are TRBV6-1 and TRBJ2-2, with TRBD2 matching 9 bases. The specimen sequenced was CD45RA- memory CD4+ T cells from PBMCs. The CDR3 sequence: CASIPSGVIGGELFF. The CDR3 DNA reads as TGTGCCAGCATCCCTAGCGGGGTAATCGGGGGGGAGCTGTTTTTT.